The clone carrying this T cell receptor (beta chain) was picked up a small number of times. Its antigen is unidentified. The sample is drawn from a study of T cell responses to AZD1222 COVID-19 vaccine. Study-level findings and limits: Increases in Spike-specific TCR breadth and depth were seen after two AZD1222 doses.

The table came from immunoSEQ multiplex PCR; TCRdb's copy has only in-frame clones and leaves some out. The sample has approximately 130,000 clones, approximately 90% seen once. The CDR3 extends over 13 amino acids. Trimming removed 11 bases at V and 0 bases at J, with 13 bases between. Germline CDR1 MNHEY, CDR2 SMNVEV (reference sequence). The sequencing used peripheral blood, collected on day 0 of AZD1222 vaccination. This TCR derives from an adult in good health. The chain is built from TRBV27 and TRBJ1-2; D is perhaps TRBD1 (5 bases). The CDR3 reads CASRASANYGYTF. In DNA, the CDR3 is TGTGCCTCCAGGGCCTCAGCTAACTATGGCTACACCTTC.